The T cell receptor beta chain under discussion was sequenced for a study of beta chain features in type 1 diabetes. This clone was observed a handful of times. Its antigen remains unidentified. Sorting produced populations that all topped 98% purity. This CDR3 contains 14 residues. The germline gives CDR1 LGHNT, CDR2 FRNRAP. V dropped 1 base and J dropped 4 bases, with 8 bases sitting between them. Broader study findings: Type 1 diabetes patients had moderately but significantly shorter TCRB CDR3s in all four CD4+ subsets.

As every portion of the isolated RNA was reverse transcribed, the sequencing read expressed TCRB transcripts. The method was immunoSEQ multiplex PCR; TCRdb's version includes in-frame clones alone and lacks a portion of them. The sample records under 400,000 clones, roughly a fifth being singletons. The gene calls are TRBV12-5 and TRBJ2-1; unclear D gene. This TCR derives from a woman under 30 in good health. Sequences were obtained from naive CD4+ T cells from blood. The CDR3 region is CASGLAHTYNEQFF. CDR3 DNA sequence: TGTGCTAGTGGTTTGGCCCATACATACAATGAGCAGTTCTTC. Based on the CDR3 plus reference TRBV12-5 and TRBJ2-1, the full variable domain is DARVTQTPRHKVTEMGQEVTMRCQPILGHNTVFWYRQTMMQGLELLAYFRNRAPLDDSGMPKDRFSAEMPDATLATLKIQPSEPRDSAVYFCASGLAHTYNEQFFGPGTRLTVL.